One and the same sample provided the 20 T cell receptor beta chains below, sequenced in a study of T cells in Graves' hyperthyroidism and ophthalmopathy. The TCR beta CDR3 regions underwent amplification using RNA transcripts as the source. HTBI primers were the set used in a first-round RT-PCR of the TCR CDR3. TCRdb re-called the multiplex PCR reads through MiXCR, storing one row per CDR3 protein. The sample holds about half a million distinct CDR3 sequences, 15% to 20% seen once. Sequencing was performed on blood. Receptor source: a woman in her thirties with Graves' ophthalmopathy.

The chain carries TRBV6-1 and TRBJ1-1, with a weak D call TRBD1 (6 bases). Trimming stripped 3 bases from V and 3 bases from J, with 14 bases between. In germline, CDR1 is MNHNS, CDR2 SASEGT. This CDR3 is built from 15 residues. CDR3 in amino acids: CASSEGGPGDTEAFF. CDR3 in DNA: TGTGCCAGCAGTGAGGGGGGCCCGGGTGACACTGAAGCTTTCTTT.

This clonotype was observed at least ten times. The chain carries TRBV18 and TRBJ2-1; D is unclear. V was clipped by 2 bases and J by 7 bases, with 6 bases between them. The length of the CDR3 is 12 residues. Germline loops: CDR1 KGHSH, CDR2 LQKENI. CDR3 in amino acids: CASSPRSNEQFF. DNA of the CDR3: TGTGCCAGCTCACCAAGGTCGAATGAGCAGTTCTTC.

This clonotype was recorded at least ten times. This chain connects TRBV6-1 to TRBJ1-3, with 10 bases lining up with TRBD1. The CDR3 is made up of 16 amino acids. Germline V gives CDR1 MNHNS, CDR2 SASEGT. Trimming removed 5 bases from V and 2 bases from J; junction bases left unmatched: 6. The CDR3 loop is CASSLSGTGAGNTIYF. In DNA, the CDR3 is TGTGCCAGCAGTCTTTCCGGGACAGGGGCTGGAAACACCATATATTTT.

The chain joins TRBV28 to TRBJ1-5, with 7 bases fitting TRBD1. Germline V gene lookup returns CDR1 MDHEN and CDR2 SYDVKM. This CDR3 spans 12 amino acids. Losses at the gene ends were 5 bases for V and 6 bases for J; bases not matched to a gene: 1. In nucleotides, the CDR3 is TGTGCCAGCAGTGACAGGGTTCAGCCCCAGCATTTT. Amino acids: CASSDRVQPQHF.

The chain joins TRBV7-9 to TRBJ2-2; tentative D call: TRBD2 (6 bases). Trimming took off 7 bases at V and 0 bases at J, with 12 bases between the two ends. Germline values: CDR1 SEHNR, CDR2 FQNEAQ (reference sequence). The CDR3 consists of 15 residues. The CDR3 nucleotides are TGTGCCAGCACCCAAGCGGGTGCGAACACCGGGGAGCTGTTTTTT. Its translation: CASTQAGANTGELFF. The complete variable domain, with remaining parts taken from reference TRBV7-9 and TRBJ2-2, reads DTGVSQNPRHKITKRGQNVTFRCDPISEHNRLYWYRQTLGQGPEFLTYFQNEAQLEKSRLLSDRFSAERPKGSFSTLEIQRTEQGDSAMYLCASTQAGANTGELFFGEGSRLTVL.

This clonotype was recorded a few times. The chain links TRBV7-8 to TRBJ2-2, with 9 positions matching TRBD1. Germline V gives CDR1 SGHVS, CDR2 FQNEAQ. The CDR3 loop spans 19 amino acids. The V gene end was trimmed by 5 bases and the J gene end by 4 bases; junction bases not matched to a gene: 17. The CDR3 DNA is TGTGCCAGCAGCAAAGACCCCGGGACAGGGTATTTCGGCACCGGGGAGCTGTTTTTT. Its protein is CASSKDPGTGYFGTGELFF.

At least ten counts were recorded for this clonotype. This sequence joins TRBV28 and TRBJ1-1; D is unresolved. Germline CDR1 MDHEN, CDR2 SYDVKM. The CDR3 is 16 residues long. The V end lost 4 bases, the J end lost 5 bases, and 20 bases lay between the germline ends. Here the CDR3 reads CASSSQDRTKETEAFF. Written as DNA, the CDR3 is TGTGCCAGCAGTTCCCAGGACCGAACAAAGGAGACTGAAGCTTTCTTT.

This clonotype appeared many times. This chain uses TRBV6-2 or TRBV6-3 with TRBJ2-1; no reliable D call. The germline CDR1 and CDR2 sequences are MNHEY and SVGEGT. The CDR3 is 15 amino acids. Trimming pared 4 bases from V and 0 bases from J, leaving 10 bases between. The CDR3 DNA sequence: TGTGCCAGCAGTTTTGGGCTAAGCTCCTACAATGAGCAGTTCTTC. As protein: CASSFGLSSYNEQFF.

In its sample, this clonotype was seen many times. The J gene is TRBJ1-2, the V gene TRBV15; D not certain. Germline lookup yields CDR1 LNHNV and CDR2 YYDKDF (reference sequence). V was pared by 2 bases and J by 2 bases, with 9 bases between. This CDR3 contains 14 residues. As DNA, the CDR3 is TGTGCCACCAGCAGATCGACACTGAACTATGGCTACACCTTC. It yields the protein CATSRSTLNYGYTF.

This clonotype was counted many times. CDR3 in amino acids: CASSLSPQGPGGELFF. The CDR3 region has the DNA TGCGCCAGCAGCTTGTCACCGCAGGGGCCAGGCGGGGAGCTGTTTTTT. The V and J genes are TRBV5-1 and TRBJ2-2, with D possibly being TRBD1 (6 bases). V was clipped by 1 base and J by 7 bases, with 17 bases between them. In germline, CDR1 is SGHRS, CDR2 YFSETQ. The CDR3 covers 16 residues.

This clonotype came up a few times. This sequence joins TRBV20-1 and TRBJ2-5; unclear D gene. The CDR3 loop spans 15 amino acids. Trimming cost V 2 bases and J 1 base, with 14 bases left between them. Per the germline V gene, CDR1 is DFQATT and CDR2 is SNEGSKA (reference sequence). The CDR3, as DNA: TGCAGTGCTAGATCCCTCGGGCAGATCCAAGAGACCCAGTACTTC. Encoded protein: CSARSLGQIQETQYF.

This clonotype has at least ten counts. V is TRBV7-2 and J is TRBJ2-4, with a weak D call TRBD2 (7 bases). Germline assignment: CDR1 SGHTA and CDR2 FQGNSA. The CDR3 sequence is 14 residues long. Trimming removed 5 bases at V and 7 bases at J, with 15 bases between. The CDR3, as DNA: TGTGCCAGCAGCCCCCTAGGGGGGGGCAACATTCAGTACTTC. This encodes CASSPLGGGNIQYF.

This clonotype has ten or more counts. This rearrangement joins TRBV5-6 to TRBJ2-1; possibly TRBD2 for D (6 bases). CDR1 SGHDT and CDR2 YYEEEE come from the germline V gene. Trimming shortened V by 1 base and J by 5 bases, and 16 bases separated the two germline ends. There are 16 residues in the CDR3. DNA of the CDR3: TGTGCCAGCAGCTTGTTAACGGCGGGATGGAACAATGAGCAGTTCTTC. Translated, it gives CASSLLTAGWNNEQFF.

This clonotype showed up many times. The rearrangement joins TRBV5-1 to TRBJ2-7, with D uncertain. The CDR3 has 15 amino acids. V lost 4 bases to trimming and J lost 4 bases, with 18 bases between them. Germline-derived CDR1 and CDR2 are SGHRS and YFSETQ. The CDR3 sequence is CASSPVLAQRYEQYF. In DNA form, the CDR3 reads TGCGCCAGCAGCCCGGTATTGGCCCAGAGATACGAGCAGTACTTC.

Many counts were recorded for this clonotype. The chain is built from TRBV20-1 and TRBJ2-3, with 12 bases identical to TRBD2. The V and J ends lost 3 bases and 3 bases, in that order; junction bases with no gene match: 13. CDR3 length: 18 amino acids. Per germline, CDR1 DFQATT and CDR2 SNEGSKA (reference sequence). The DNA for the CDR3 is TGCAGTGCTAGGATAAGACTAGCGGGAGTACGGCGGACAGATACGCAGTATTTT. Translating gives CSARIRLAGVRRTDTQYF.

This clonotype was counted ten times or more. As DNA, the CDR3 is TGCAGCGTAGCGACCGGGACAGGGGGAGATGAGCAGTTCTTC. Its translation: CSVATGTGGDEQFF. This sequence joins TRBV29-1 and TRBJ2-1; the match to TRBD1 covers 11 bases. The J segment lost 8 bases and the V segment lost 6 bases, leaving 9 bases of the junction unmatched. This CDR3 comprises 14 residues. Germline values: CDR1 SQVTM, CDR2 ANQGSEA.

This clonotype was observed at least ten times. The chain has TRBV28 and TRBJ2-3; possibly TRBD2 for D (5 bases). The CDR3 loop spans 13 amino acids. The germline V gene encodes CDR1 MDHEN and CDR2 SYDVKM. Between the trimmed V and J ends, which lost 8 bases and 2 bases, there was a span of 11 bases. This CDR3 is CASLGRLTDTQYF. The CDR3 region has the DNA TGTGCCAGCTTGGGGAGACTCACAGATACGCAGTATTTT. Full variable domain (missing parts from reference TRBV28 and TRBJ2-3): DVKVTQSSRYLVKRTGEKVFLECVQDMDHENMFWYRQDPGLGLRLIYFSYDVKMKEKGDIPEGYSVSREKKERFSLILESASTNQTSMYLCASLGRLTDTQYFGPGTRLTVL.

This clonotype was observed at least ten times. V usage is TRBV18 and J usage is TRBJ2-1, with a possible D match to TRBD2 (6 bases). The V end lost 3 bases, the J end lost 1 base, and 13 bases lay between the germline ends. Germline V lookup: CDR1 KGHSH, CDR2 LQKENI. The CDR3 is 16 residues long. The DNA for the CDR3 is TGTGCCAGCTCACCGTTGACGGGAGTATCCTACAATGAGCAGTTCTTC. This encodes CASSPLTGVSYNEQFF.

This clonotype was recorded only once. The chain couples TRBV19 to TRBJ2-2, with D perhaps matching TRBD1 (5 bases). Germline CDR1 and CDR2: LNHDA and SQIVND (reference sequence). V lost 2 bases to trimming and J lost 4 bases, with 14 bases between them. The CDR3 sequence is 16 residues long. CDR3 amino acids: CASSITRQGGTGELFF. The CDR3 nucleotides are TGTGCCAGTAGTATAACTCGCCAGGGTGGCACCGGGGAGCTGTTTTTT.

At least ten counts were recorded for this clonotype. The chain carries TRBV11-2 and TRBJ2-1; TRBD2 agrees at 7 bases. V was clipped by 2 bases and J by 7 bases; unmatched bases: 11. CDR3 length equals 16 residues. The germline V gene encodes CDR1 SGHAT and CDR2 FQNNGV. The CDR3 bases are TGTGCCAGCAGCTTACGACATAGCGGGCGGTGGAATGAGCAGTTCTTC. It encodes CASSLRHSGRWNEQFF.